The sequence of this T cell receptor (beta chain) was determined in a study of blood T cell repertoires in COVID-19. Study at large: Sites in the United States, Italy and Spain provided acute and convalescent COVID-19 samples. T cells, B-cell-depleted T cells, or PBMCs provided the cDNA or gDNA that served as material.

Under the authors' procedure: Estimated nucleated cell counts came from reference gene primer amplification. Some clones are missing from TCRdb's copy, which holds only in-frame ones; the method was immunoSEQ multiplex PCR. That table gives V, J and clone size, and the DNA gave D and trimming. The table has about 150,000 clones, approximately 84% seen once. The origin of this receptor is a human donor in a cohort sampled during active COVID-19. Input material: peripheral blood.

The CDR3 is CASSYQDSQNTEAFF. CDR3 sequence (DNA): TGTGCCAGCAGTTACCAGGACAGCCAGAACACTGAAGCTTTCTTT. This chain connects TRBV6-6 to TRBJ1-1; possibly TRBD1 for D (6 bases). Germline CDR1 and CDR2: MNHNY and SVGAGI (reference sequence). This CDR3 spans 15 amino acids. V shed 2 bases and J shed 1 base, with 11 bases lying between them.